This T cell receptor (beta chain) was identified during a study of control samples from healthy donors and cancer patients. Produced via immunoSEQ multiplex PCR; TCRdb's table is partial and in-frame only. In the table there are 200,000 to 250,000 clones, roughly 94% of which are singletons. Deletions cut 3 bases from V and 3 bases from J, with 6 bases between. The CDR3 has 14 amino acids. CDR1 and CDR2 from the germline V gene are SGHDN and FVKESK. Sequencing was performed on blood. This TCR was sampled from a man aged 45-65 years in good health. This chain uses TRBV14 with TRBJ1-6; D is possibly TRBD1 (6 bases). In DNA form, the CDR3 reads TGTGCCAGCAGCCAGGACAGCTATAATTCACCCCTCCACTTT. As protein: CASSQDSYNSPLHF.